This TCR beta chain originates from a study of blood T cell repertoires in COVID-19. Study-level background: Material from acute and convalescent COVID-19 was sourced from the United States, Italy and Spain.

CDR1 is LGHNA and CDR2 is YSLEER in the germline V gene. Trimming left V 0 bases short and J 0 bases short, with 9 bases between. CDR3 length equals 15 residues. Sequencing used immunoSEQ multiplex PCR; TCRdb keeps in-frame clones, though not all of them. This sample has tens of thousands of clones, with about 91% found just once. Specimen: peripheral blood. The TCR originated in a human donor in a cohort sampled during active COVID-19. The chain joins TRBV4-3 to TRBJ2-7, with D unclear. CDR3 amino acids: CASSQEYPSSYEQYF. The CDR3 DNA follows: TGCGCCAGCAGCCAAGAATACCCCAGCTCCTACGAGCAGTACTTC.